This T cell receptor (beta chain) was profiled in a study of blood T cell repertoires in COVID-19. Across the study: Nucleic acid was either cDNA or gDNA, and it came from T cells, B-cell-depleted T cells, or PBMCs.

As originally analysed: Scientists estimated how many nucleated cells there were by amplifying reference gene primers. Repertoires were generated with immunoSEQ multiplex PCR, while TCRdb's copy carries only in-frame clones and drops some. Clone size and V and J calls were adopted from that table, with D and trimming inferred from the DNA. The data contain around 150,000 clones, roughly 89% of them singletons. This TCR was recovered from a woman aged 40 to 49 with acute or convalescent COVID-19. The source material was peripheral blood.

The CDR3 region has the DNA TGTGCTAGTGGTCTTTCAATAGCGGGAGAATGGAATGAGCAGTTCTTC. Its translation is CASGLSIAGEWNEQFF. This rearrangement joins TRBV12-5 to TRBJ2-1; 9 bases agree with TRBD2. Unmatched junction bases numbered 12, after V lost 5 bases and J lost 7 bases. Germline CDR1 LGHNT, CDR2 FRNRAP. This CDR3 is 16 amino acids long.